These 9 T cell receptor beta chains came from one sample sequenced in a study of blood T cell repertoires in COVID-19. TCRdb's table, derived via immunoSEQ multiplex PCR, lists solely in-frame clones and lacks some. The sample consists of about 170,000 clones, about 90% of them appearing once. Sequencing was carried out using peripheral blood. These receptors were obtained from a man aged 25 to 40 with COVID-19, enrolled during active disease.

This chain uses TRBV19 with TRBJ2-1, with TRBD1 identical over 7 bases. This CDR3 has 16 residues. J was trimmed by 5 bases and V by 8 bases; bases with no gene match: 15. The germline CDR1 and CDR2 sequences are LNHDA and SQIVND (reference sequence). CDR3 in amino acids: CASAGGNQWPNNEQFF. The CDR3 coding sequence is TGTGCCAGTGCAGGGGGAAACCAATGGCCCAACAATGAGCAGTTCTTC.

The chain couples TRBV2 to TRBJ2-1; 8 bases match TRBD2. CDR1 is SNHLY, CDR2 FYNNEI, per germline. CDR3 length: 16 residues. V lost 5 bases to trimming and J lost 4 bases; unmatched junction nucleotides: 10. CDR3 in DNA: TGTGCCAGCAGTCTCATGGGGGCGGGAGGTTACAATGAGCAGTTCTTC. Protein: CASSLMGAGGYNEQFF.

This sequence joins TRBV6-2 or TRBV6-3 and TRBJ2-7, with 7 bases matching TRBD2. The V segment lost 3 bases and the J segment 6 bases; nucleotides outside the gene matches: 8. From germline, CDR1 is MNHEY and CDR2 SVGEGT. This CDR3 spans 14 amino acids. CDR3 residues: CASSYGGGMREQYF. The DNA for the CDR3 is TGTGCCAGCAGTTATGGGGGAGGGATGCGCGAGCAGTACTTC.

This clone was seen just once. V usage is TRBV24-1 and J usage is TRBJ1-5, with D maybe TRBD1 (5 bases). The CDR3 is 14 amino acids. Germline V gene data show CDR1 as KGHDR and CDR2 as SFDVKD. With 5 bases removed from V and 6 bases from J, the gap between germline ends came to 13 bases. CDR3 protein: CATSGPRGSQPQHF. CDR3 coding DNA: TGTGCCACCAGTGGCCCACGGGGGAGTCAGCCCCAGCATTTT.

This chain links TRBV27 with TRBJ1-5; D unclear. Trimming cost V 3 bases and J 0 bases, with 6 bases left between them. Germline CDR1 is MNHEY and CDR2 is SMNVEV (reference sequence). The CDR3 length is 14 residues. CDR3 sequence reads: CASSFRGSNQPQHF. Written as DNA, the CDR3 is TGTGCCAGCAGTTTTCGGGGTAGCAATCAGCCCCAGCATTTT.

V gene TRBV7-3 combines with J gene TRBJ1-2, with 7 bases that match TRBD1. Trimming cost V 4 bases and J 5 bases; bases outside gene matches: 13. The CDR3 runs 16 residues. Per germline, CDR1 SGHTA and CDR2 FQGTGA. The CDR3 here is CASSSSDSTGIYGYTF. Written as DNA, the CDR3 is TGTGCCAGCAGCTCCTCCGATTCGACAGGGATATATGGCTACACCTTC.

The chain is built from TRBV5-1 and TRBJ1-1; 8 bases are a match to TRBD1. V dropped 2 bases and J dropped 3; count of bases not matched to a gene: 21. Germline values: CDR1 SGHRS, CDR2 YFSETQ. This CDR3 is built from 20 residues. For the CDR3, the DNA is TGCGCCAGCAGCTTAGCCCCCTTCCGGGACAGGTTGGGGGCGGACACTGAAGCTTTCTTT. Its translation: CASSLAPFRDRLGADTEAFF.

The chain employs TRBV2 and TRBJ2-6, with D uncertain. Germline assignment: CDR1 SNHLY and CDR2 FYNNEI. CDR3 length: 14 amino acids. Trimming pared 6 bases from V and 0 bases from J, leaving 6 bases between. The CDR3 region has the DNA TGTGCCAGCAGAAAGAGCTCTGGGGCCAACGTCCTGACTTTC. Its protein product is CASRKSSGANVLTF.

The rearrangement links TRBV7-2 to TRBJ1-1; 7 nucleotides agree with TRBD1. This CDR3 is 17 amino acids long. Per germline, CDR1 SGHTA and CDR2 FQGNSA. V shed 5 bases, J shed 0 bases, and the junction held 12 bases outside the gene matches. CDR3 DNA: TGTGCCAGCAGCAGTCCCGAAGACAGGGACCTGAACACTGAAGCTTTCTTT. Translation: CASSSPEDRDLNTEAFF.